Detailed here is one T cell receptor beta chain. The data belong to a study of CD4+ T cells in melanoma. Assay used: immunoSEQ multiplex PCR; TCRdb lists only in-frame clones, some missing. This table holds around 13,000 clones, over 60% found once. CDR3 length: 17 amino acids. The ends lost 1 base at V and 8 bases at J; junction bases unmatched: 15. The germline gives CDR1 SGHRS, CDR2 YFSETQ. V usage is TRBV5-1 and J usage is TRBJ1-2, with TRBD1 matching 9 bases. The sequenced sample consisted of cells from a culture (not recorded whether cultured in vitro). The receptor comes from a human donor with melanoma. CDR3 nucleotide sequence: TGCGCCAGCAGCTTGCGGCGACAGGGGGAAAGGCTCTCCGGCTACACCTTC. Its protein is CASSLRRQGERLSGYTF.